These 3 T cell receptor beta chains were sequenced from one sample in a study of blood T cell repertoires in COVID-19 (dated by TCRdb to the early 2020s). The receptor library was made with the immunoSEQ multiplex PCR assay. In TCRdb, the immuneACCESS table is reduced to in-frame sequences with V and J assigned. These tables do not hold every clone; where another copy was compared, an unresolved V gene accounts for under half, and the others remain unexplained. The sample yields approximately 350,000 clones; about 86% were counted once. The ten most abundant clones make up roughly 6.6% of the sample. Sequencing was done on a sample of peripheral blood. The origin of the receptors is a woman aged 60-75 years with COVID-19, enrolled during active disease.

J is TRBJ2-3 and V is TRBV6-2 or TRBV6-3; a weak D match, TRBD2 (6 bases). The germline CDR1 and CDR2 sequences are MNHEY and SVGEGT. The V and J ends lost 5 bases and 4 bases respectively, with 10 bases between them. The CDR3 is 13 amino acids. The CDR3 DNA is TGTGCCAGCAGTACCCGACTAGCAGATACGCAGTATTTT. It encodes CASSTRLADTQYF.

This clone was observed a few times. The chain carries TRBV14 and TRBJ2-5; 9 bases map to TRBD1. The trim removed 6 bases at V and 3 bases at J, leaving 2 bases unmatched. CDR3 size: 13 residues. Germline V gene data show CDR1 as SGHDN and CDR2 as FVKESK. The DNA of the CDR3 is TGTGCCAGCAGGGACAGGGGAAAAGAGACCCAGTACTTC. Protein sequence: CASRDRGKETQYF. Looking up the rest from reference TRBV14 and TRBJ2-5 gives the full variable domain: EAGVTQFPSHSVIEKGQTVTLRCDPISGHDNLYWYRRVMGKEIKFLLHFVKESKQDESGMPNNRFLAERTGGTYSTLKVQPAELEDSGVYFCASRDRGKETQYFGPGTRLLVL.

The chain employs TRBV5-1 and TRBJ1-3, with TRBD1 matching 7 bases. CDR3 size: 16 residues. Germline lookup yields CDR1 SGHRS and CDR2 YFSETQ. With V trimmed by 4 bases and J by 3 bases, 10 bases remained unmatched. For the CDR3, the DNA is TGCGCCAGCAGCGGGACACAGGGGCTCATTGGAAACACCATATATTTT. It specifies CASSGTQGLIGNTIYF. Full variable domain (remainder filled in from reference TRBV5-1 and TRBJ1-3): KAGVTQTPRYLIKTRGQQVTLSCSPISGHRSVSWYQQTPGQGLQFLFEYFSETQRNKGNFPGRFSGRQFSNSRSEMNVSTLELGDSALYLCASSGTQGLIGNTIYFGEGSWLTVV.